This T cell receptor beta chain originates from a study of response to subunit inactivated influenza vaccine. This clonotype came up a few times. TCRdb independently ran MiXCR on the RT-PCR reads; one entry per CDR3 protein. The data contain hundreds of thousands of distinct CDR3 sequences, less than 10% of them seen just once; the ten biggest clones take up approximately 13%. The sequenced sample was PBMCs from blood, obtained less than 30 months after vaccination. The TCR sequence derives from a man between 50 and 75 years old who received an inactivated influenza vaccine.

CDR3 sequence (DNA): TGTGCCAGCAGCTTAGATCGTATTCCGAGACCAAGGCACACTGAAGCTTTCTTT. Translating it yields CASSLDRIPRPRHTEAFF. The chain joins TRBV11-2 to TRBJ1-1; no reliable D call. V was shortened by 0 bases and J by 3 bases, with 20 bases between the two germline ends. Germline V CDR1 and CDR2: SGHAT, FQNNGV. The CDR3 sequence is 18 residues long.